This T cell receptor beta chain was sequenced during a study of spatial heterogeneity in lung cancer. The wider study: For tumor regions, TCR transcript counts showed a strong correlation with a T cell module score derived from matched bulk RNA-seq. Whole-study results and caveats: Coverage of tumor T cells was estimated at around 7% for alpha chains and about 13% for beta chains. One measure, the expanded intratumoral alpha and beta TCR count, tracked tumor mutation counts. Counts of ubiquitous and regional expanded TCRs tracked ubiquitous and regional nonsynonymous mutations, respectively.

This clonotype was counted ten times or more. Its cognate antigen is unknown. This beta chain came through as a stray read in a library set up for alpha chains, and its size says little. TCRdb redid the calling of the 5' RACE reads with MiXCR, one entry per CDR3 protein. The sample has 16,000 or so distinct CDR3 sequences, 5% to 6% seen once; the top ten hold around 10%. Time point defined: sample taken at primary tumor resection. Frozen PBMC, nontumor lung or tumor provided whole RNA, which was sequenced unsorted. CDR1 and CDR2 from the germline V gene are SEHNR and FQNEAQ (reference sequence). The CDR3 covers 17 residues. With 5 bases removed from V and 1 base from J, the gap between germline ends came to 21 bases.

The receptor was isolated from a female donor with early-stage non-small cell lung cancer. The starting material was lung tumor tissue, obtained at surgery. V is TRBV7-9 and J is TRBJ2-7; maybe TRBD1 (5 bases). CDR3 bases: TGTGCCAGCAGCACATGGACAATCCCAGAGCCTTCCTACGAGCAGTACTTC. Protein product: CASSTWTIPEPSYEQYF.